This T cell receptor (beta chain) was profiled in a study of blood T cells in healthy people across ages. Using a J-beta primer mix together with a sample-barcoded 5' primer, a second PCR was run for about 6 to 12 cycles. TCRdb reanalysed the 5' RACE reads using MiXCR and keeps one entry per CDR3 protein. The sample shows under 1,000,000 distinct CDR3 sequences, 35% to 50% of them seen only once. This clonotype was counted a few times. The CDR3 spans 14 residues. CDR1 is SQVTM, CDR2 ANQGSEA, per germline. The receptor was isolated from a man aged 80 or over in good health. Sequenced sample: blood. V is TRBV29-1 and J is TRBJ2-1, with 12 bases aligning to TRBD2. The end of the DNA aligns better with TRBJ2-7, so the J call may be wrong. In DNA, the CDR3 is TGCAGTCGTGGACTAGCGGGACCATACAATGAGCAGTACTTC. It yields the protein CSRGLAGPYNEQYF.